This TCR beta chain was identified in a study of CXCR3-negative and CXCR3-positive naive CD8 T cells. General study findings and limits: A higher hydrophobicity marked the TRB CDR3s of CXCR3-positive naive cells versus CXCR3-negative naive cells. Memory cells differed in TRBV-TRBJ usage, but naive CXCR3-negative and CXCR3-positive cells had similar usage.

UMI-labeled 5' RACE TRB cDNA libraries were prepared from the cells. For each CDR3 protein, TCRdb gives one entry from its re-call of the 5' RACE reads, without DNA. The sample totals approximately 96,000 distinct CDR3 sequences. As regards this clonotype: Its antigen is unidentified.

Sequenced sample: naive CXCR3+ CD8+ T cells from blood. Regarding subset: CD45RO-CCR7+CD27+CD95- naive CD8+ T cells expressing CXCR3 (TNR3+). This TCR derives from a human donor in good health. Some clones in this sample may be carry-over from other donors' samples.

The CDR3 spells CASSPQDNEQFF. V usage is TRBV5-6 and J usage is TRBJ2-1. The CDR3 spans 12 residues. CDR1 and CDR2 (germline): SGHDT, YYEEEE.